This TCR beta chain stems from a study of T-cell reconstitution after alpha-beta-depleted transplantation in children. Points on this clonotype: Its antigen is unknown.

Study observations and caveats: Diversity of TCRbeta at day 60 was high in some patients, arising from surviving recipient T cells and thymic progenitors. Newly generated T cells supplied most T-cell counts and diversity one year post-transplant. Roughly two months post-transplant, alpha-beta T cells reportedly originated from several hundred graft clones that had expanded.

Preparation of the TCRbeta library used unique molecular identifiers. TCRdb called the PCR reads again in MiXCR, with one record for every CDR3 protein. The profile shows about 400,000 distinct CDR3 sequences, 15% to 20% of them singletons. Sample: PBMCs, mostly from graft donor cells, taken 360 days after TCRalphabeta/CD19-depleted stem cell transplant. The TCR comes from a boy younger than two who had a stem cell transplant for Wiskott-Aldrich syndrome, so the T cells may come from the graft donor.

CDR3 sequence (DNA): TGTGCCAGCAGCATCCTAGCGGGAGGGATCCACGAGCAGTACTTC. Its protein is CASSILAGGIHEQYF. The J gene is TRBJ2-7, the V gene TRBV7-2, with 12 positions matching TRBD2. The V gene end was trimmed by 5 bases and the J gene end by 5 bases; junction bases not matched to a gene: 7. CDR3 length: 15 residues. CDR1 and CDR2 from the germline V gene are SGHTA and FQGNSA.